Included here is one T cell receptor beta chain sequence, with context. The data were obtained in a study of blood T cell repertoires in COVID-19. Study information: Samples representing acute and convalescent COVID-19 were sourced from the United States, Italy and Spain. From T cells, B-cell-depleted T cells, or PBMCs came the material, which was cDNA or gDNA.

The CDR3 is made up of 15 amino acids. Trimming shortened V by 0 bases and J by 4 bases, and 14 bases separated the two germline ends. Germline CDR1 SGHKS, CDR2 YYEKEE (reference sequence). In the original processing: Reference gene primer amplification in the assay estimated nucleated cell counts. Produced via immunoSEQ multiplex PCR; TCRdb's table is partial and in-frame only. V, J and clone size reflect that table, while D and trimming were determined from the DNA. In the table there are 70,000 to 95,000 clones, more than 75% of which are singletons. This clonotype was sampled from a woman of 80 years or more with active COVID-19. Sequencing was done on a sample of peripheral blood. The chain combines TRBV5-5 with TRBJ2-7, with D perhaps matching TRBD2 (6 bases). CDR3 sequence reads: CASSLEVAREYEQYF. The DNA of the CDR3 is TGTGCCAGCAGCTTGGAGGTAGCCCGGGAGTACGAGCAGTACTTC.